This T cell receptor (beta chain) derives from a study of T cell repertoires in cytomegalovirus infection. Background on the study: Researchers turned to recently identified HLA-C-restricted CMV epitopes as well as well-studied HLA-B-restricted ones. TCR beta signatures that were public indicated CMV infection and matching HLA type. Points from the study as a whole: Carriers of CMV and the relevant HLA type were discriminated by public TCR beta frequency. There were HLA-C-restricted CMV-specific TCR beta clonotypes dominating the ex vivo response.

One entry per CDR3 protein, called by TCRdb with MiXCR from the reads. The repertoire includes about 78,000 distinct CDR3 sequences, approximately 40% of them detected once, and approximately 95% sits in the top ten. This clonotype has just a few counts. Its target is not known. V lost 4 bases to trimming and J lost 2 bases, with 15 bases between them. The CDR3 is 15 residues long. The germline V gene has CDR1 MGHRA and CDR2 YSYEKL. V usage is TRBV4-1 and J usage is TRBJ2-7, with a possible D match to TRBD2 (6 bases). The origin of this receptor is a human donor in good health (CMV status not recorded). Some clones in this sample may be carry-over from other donors' samples. The sample here was CD8+ T cells from cultured PBMCs, taken from culture after CMV antigen stimulation. For the CDR3, the DNA is TGCGCCAGCAGCCCAACCGGGGACTCAGCCTACGAGCAGTACTTC. Translation: CASSPTGDSAYEQYF.